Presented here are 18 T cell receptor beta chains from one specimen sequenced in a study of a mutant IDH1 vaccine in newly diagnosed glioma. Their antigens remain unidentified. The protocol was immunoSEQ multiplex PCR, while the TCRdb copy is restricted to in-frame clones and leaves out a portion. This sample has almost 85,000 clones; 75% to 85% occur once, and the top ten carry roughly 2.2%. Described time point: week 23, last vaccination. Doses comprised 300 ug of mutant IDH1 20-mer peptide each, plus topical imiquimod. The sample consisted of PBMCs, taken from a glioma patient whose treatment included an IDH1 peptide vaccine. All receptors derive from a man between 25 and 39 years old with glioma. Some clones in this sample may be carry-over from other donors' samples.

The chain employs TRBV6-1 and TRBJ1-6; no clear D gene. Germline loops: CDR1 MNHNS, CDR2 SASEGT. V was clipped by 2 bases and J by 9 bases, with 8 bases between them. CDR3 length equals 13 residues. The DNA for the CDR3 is TGTGCCAGCAGTGAACTATGGAGTTCACCCCTCCACTTT. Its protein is CASSELWSSPLHF.

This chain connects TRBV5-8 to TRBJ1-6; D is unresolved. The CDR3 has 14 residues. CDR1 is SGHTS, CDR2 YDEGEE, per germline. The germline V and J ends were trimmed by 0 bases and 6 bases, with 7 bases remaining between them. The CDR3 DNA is TGTGCCAGCAGCTTGGCGGGGTCTAATTCACCCCTCCACTTT. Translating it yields CASSLAGSNSPLHF.

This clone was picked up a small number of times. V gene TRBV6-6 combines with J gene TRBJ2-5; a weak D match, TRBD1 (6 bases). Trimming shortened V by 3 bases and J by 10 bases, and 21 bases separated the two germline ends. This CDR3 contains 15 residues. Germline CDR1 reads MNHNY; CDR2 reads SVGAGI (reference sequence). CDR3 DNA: TGTGCCAGCAGTTATTACCAAGGGGGAATGAGGGACCAGTACTTC. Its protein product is CASSYYQGGMRDQYF.

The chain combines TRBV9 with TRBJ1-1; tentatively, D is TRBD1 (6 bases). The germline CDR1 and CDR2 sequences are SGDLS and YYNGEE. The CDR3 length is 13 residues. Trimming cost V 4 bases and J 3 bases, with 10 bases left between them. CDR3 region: CASSLQGDTEAFF. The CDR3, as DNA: TGTGCCAGCAGCTTACAGGGCGACACTGAAGCTTTCTTT.

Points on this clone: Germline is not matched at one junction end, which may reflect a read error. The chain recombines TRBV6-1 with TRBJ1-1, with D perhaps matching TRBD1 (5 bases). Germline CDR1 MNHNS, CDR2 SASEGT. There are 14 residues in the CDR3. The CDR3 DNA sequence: TGTGCCAGCACCCCAGCCCGGGGGAACACAGAAGCTTTCTTT. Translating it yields CASTPARGNTEAFF.

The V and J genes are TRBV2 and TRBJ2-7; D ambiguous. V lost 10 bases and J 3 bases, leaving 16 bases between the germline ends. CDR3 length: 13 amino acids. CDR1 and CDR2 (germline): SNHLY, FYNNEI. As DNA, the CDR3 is TGTGCCACCACGCCGGACCTGGGCTACGAGCAGTACTTC. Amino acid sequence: CATTPDLGYEQYF.

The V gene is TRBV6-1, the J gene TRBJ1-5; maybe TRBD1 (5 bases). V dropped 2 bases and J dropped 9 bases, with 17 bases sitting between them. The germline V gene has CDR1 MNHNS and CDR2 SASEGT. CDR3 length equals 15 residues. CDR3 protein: CASSELGRGNGPQHF. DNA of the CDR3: TGTGCCAGCAGTGAACTGGGACGAGGTAATGGGCCCCAGCATTTT.

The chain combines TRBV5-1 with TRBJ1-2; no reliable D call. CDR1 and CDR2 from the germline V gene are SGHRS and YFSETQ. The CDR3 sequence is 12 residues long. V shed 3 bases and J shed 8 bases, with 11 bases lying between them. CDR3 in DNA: TGCGCCAGCAGCTCCGGAGGGAACGGCTACACCTTC. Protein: CASSSGGNGYTF.

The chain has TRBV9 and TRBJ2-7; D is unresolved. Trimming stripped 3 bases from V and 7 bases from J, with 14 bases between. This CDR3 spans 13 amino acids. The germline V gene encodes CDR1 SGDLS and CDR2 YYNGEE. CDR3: CASSASDGVEQYF. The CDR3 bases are TGTGCCAGCAGCGCTTCGGACGGCGTAGAGCAGTACTTC.

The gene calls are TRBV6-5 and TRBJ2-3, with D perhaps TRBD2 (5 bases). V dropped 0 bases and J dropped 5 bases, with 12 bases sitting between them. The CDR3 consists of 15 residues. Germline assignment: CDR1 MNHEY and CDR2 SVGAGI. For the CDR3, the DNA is TGTGCCAGCAGTTACTCGTGGACTTTGAGAGATACGCAGTATTTT. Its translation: CASSYSWTLRDTQYF.

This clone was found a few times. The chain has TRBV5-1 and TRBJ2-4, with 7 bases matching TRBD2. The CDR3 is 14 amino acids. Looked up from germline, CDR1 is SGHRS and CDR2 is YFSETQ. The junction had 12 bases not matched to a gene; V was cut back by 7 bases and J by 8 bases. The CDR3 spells CASSLGGIWDIQYF. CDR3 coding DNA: TGCGCCAGCTCCCTCGGGGGGATTTGGGACATTCAGTACTTC.

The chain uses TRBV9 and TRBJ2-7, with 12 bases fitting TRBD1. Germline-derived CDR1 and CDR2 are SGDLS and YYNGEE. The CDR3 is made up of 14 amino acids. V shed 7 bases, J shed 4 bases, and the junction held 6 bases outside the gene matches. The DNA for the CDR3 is TGTGCCAGCGCTCCGGGACAGGGGGCTTACGAGCAGTACTTC. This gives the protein CASAPGQGAYEQYF.

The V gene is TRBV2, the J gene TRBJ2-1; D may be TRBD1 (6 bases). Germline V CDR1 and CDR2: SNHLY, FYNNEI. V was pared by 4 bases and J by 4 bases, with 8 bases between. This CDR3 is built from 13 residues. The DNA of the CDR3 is TGTGCCAGCAGTGTACAGGGATACAATGAGCAGTTCTTC. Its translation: CASSVQGYNEQFF.

Here the CDR3 reads CSVMTPAIPYEQYF. The CDR3 region has the DNA TGCAGCGTGATGACTCCGGCGATACCCTACGAGCAGTACTTC. The V gene is TRBV29-1, the J gene TRBJ2-5; D remains unclear. The J call may be mistaken, given a closer DNA end match to TRBJ2-7. The length of the CDR3 is 14 residues. Germline-derived CDR1 and CDR2 are SQVTM and ANQGSEA.

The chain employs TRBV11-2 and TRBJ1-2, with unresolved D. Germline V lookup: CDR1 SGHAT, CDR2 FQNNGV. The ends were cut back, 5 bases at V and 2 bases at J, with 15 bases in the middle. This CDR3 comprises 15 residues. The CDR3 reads CASSRVGTRNYGYTF. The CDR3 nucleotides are TGTGCCAGCAGCCGAGTGGGAACGAGAAACTATGGCTACACCTTC.

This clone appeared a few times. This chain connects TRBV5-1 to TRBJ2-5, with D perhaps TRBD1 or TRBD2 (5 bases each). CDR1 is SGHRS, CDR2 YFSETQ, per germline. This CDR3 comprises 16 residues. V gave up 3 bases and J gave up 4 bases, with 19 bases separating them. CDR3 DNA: TGCGCCAGCAGCTCCTTACTTCGGGACCCTCGAGAGACCCAGTACTTC. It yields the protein CASSSLLRDPRETQYF.

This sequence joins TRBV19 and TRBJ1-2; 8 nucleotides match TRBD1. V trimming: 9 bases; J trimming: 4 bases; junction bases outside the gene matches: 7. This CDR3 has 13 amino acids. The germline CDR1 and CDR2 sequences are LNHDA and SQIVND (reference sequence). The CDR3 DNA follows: TGTGCCAGCGAACAGGGGGAAGGCTATGGCTACACCTTC. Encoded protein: CASEQGEGYGYTF.

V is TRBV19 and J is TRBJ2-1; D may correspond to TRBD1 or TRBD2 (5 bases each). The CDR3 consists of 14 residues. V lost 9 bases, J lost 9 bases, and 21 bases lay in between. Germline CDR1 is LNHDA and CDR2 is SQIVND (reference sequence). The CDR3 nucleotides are TGTGCCAGCAAATGGGACGGATATGAGGGTGAGCAGTTCTTC. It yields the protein CASKWDGYEGEQFF.